Below are 27 T cell receptor beta chains sequenced from a single sample in a study of neurological immune-mediated disorders. Via MiXCR, TCRdb re-called the 5' RACE reads, giving one row per CDR3 protein. Of 55,000 to 65,000 distinct CDR3 sequences listed, 3% to 4% are singletons. Sequencing input: PBMCs. Receptor source: a young woman with multiple sclerosis.

This clonotype was counted ten times or more. V and J are TRBV5-1 and TRBJ1-2, with D tentatively TRBD1 (5 bases). CDR1 and CDR2 from the germline V gene are SGHRS and YFSETQ. Deletions cut 2 bases from V and 4 bases from J, with 18 bases between. This CDR3 has 16 amino acids. The CDR3 here is CASSLTLRGAGYGYTF. The CDR3 nucleotides read TGCGCCAGCAGCTTAACCTTACGGGGCGCGGGCTATGGCTACACCTTC.

This clonotype came up many times. The V gene is TRBV9, the J gene TRBJ2-5; D may match TRBD1 or TRBD2 (5 bases each). The CDR3 has 16 residues. In germline, CDR1 is SGDLS, CDR2 YYNGEE. V was clipped by 0 bases and J by 5 bases, with 17 bases between them. CDR3: CASSVGVSGALETQYF. CDR3 nucleotide sequence: TGTGCCAGCAGCGTAGGGGTCTCCGGGGCGCTGGAGACCCAGTACTTC. Full variable domain (missing parts from reference TRBV9 and TRBJ2-5): DSGVTQTPKHLITATGQRVTLRCSPRSGDLSVYWYQQSLDQGLQFLIQYYNGEERAKGNILERFSAQQFPDLHSELNLSSLELGDSALYFCASSVGVSGALETQYFGPGTRLLVL.

This clonotype has at least ten counts. This sequence joins TRBV7-8 and TRBJ1-1; tentative D call: TRBD1 (5 bases). V was clipped by 4 bases and J by 4 bases, with 25 bases between them. The germline V gene has CDR1 SGHVS and CDR2 FQNEAQ. CDR3 length equals 18 residues. The CDR3 bases are TGTGCCAGCAGCTCGGTGGGAAGGTTGTTTGCTCAGGGCACTGAAGCTTTCTTT. Its protein is CASSSVGRLFAQGTEAFF.

This clonotype was picked up many times. The chain recombines TRBV14 with TRBJ1-1; unclear D gene. V shed 0 bases and J shed 10 bases, with 12 bases lying between them. Per the germline V gene, CDR1 is SGHDN and CDR2 is FVKESK. This CDR3 is 13 amino acids long. CDR3 in DNA: TGTGCCAGCAGCCAAGATATGGTTTTTGGAGCTTTCTTT. Its translation: CASSQDMVFGAFF.

There are many counts of this clonotype. The chain joins TRBV5-1 to TRBJ1-3; no firm D call. V was pared by 0 bases and J by 2 bases, with 9 bases between. Germline CDR1 reads SGHRS; CDR2 reads YFSETQ. The CDR3 consists of 15 residues. Written as DNA, the CDR3 is TGCGCCAGCAGCTTGGATGGCAGTACTGGAAACACCATATATTTT. Amino acid sequence: CASSLDGSTGNTIYF.

This clonotype was observed many times. The chain is built from TRBV5-1 and TRBJ2-7; either TRBD1 or TRBD2 may fit D (5 bases each). Deletions cut 0 bases from V and 6 bases from J, with 7 bases between. The CDR3 loop spans 12 amino acids. CDR1 is SGHRS and CDR2 is YFSETQ in the germline V gene. CDR3 sequence: CASSLEGTEQYF. The CDR3 DNA reads TGCGCCAGCAGCTTGGAAGGGACCGAGCAGTACTTC. Variable domain in full (rest from reference TRBV5-1 and TRBJ2-7): KAGVTQTPRYLIKTRGQQVTLSCSPISGHRSVSWYQQTPGQGLQFLFEYFSETQRNKGNFPGRFSGRQFSNSRSEMNVSTLELGDSALYLCASSLEGTEQYFGPGTRLTVT.

This clonotype was counted ten times or more. The chain employs TRBV28 and TRBJ2-7, with 7 nucleotides matching TRBD2. The germline CDR1 and CDR2 sequences are MDHEN and SYDVKM. The CDR3 totals 17 residues. The V gene end was trimmed by 2 bases and the J gene end by 6 bases; junction bases not matched to a gene: 16. The CDR3 spells CASSLGIPGGSTSEQYF. As DNA, the CDR3 is TGTGCCAGCAGTTTAGGGATTCCTGGCGGGAGTACTAGCGAGCAGTACTTC.

This clonotype was recorded many times. The chain links TRBV5-1 to TRBJ2-5; 11 bases align to TRBD2. This CDR3 comprises 14 residues. V lost 0 bases to trimming and J lost 5 bases; unmatched junction nucleotides: 0. Germline V gene sequence: CDR1 SGHRS, CDR2 YFSETQ. CDR3 sequence: CASSLGLAGETQYF. CDR3 DNA sequence: TGCGCCAGCAGCTTGGGACTAGCGGGGGAGACCCAGTACTTC. The whole variable domain, remainder taken from reference TRBV5-1 and TRBJ2-5, is KAGVTQTPRYLIKTRGQQVTLSCSPISGHRSVSWYQQTPGQGLQFLFEYFSETQRNKGNFPGRFSGRQFSNSRSEMNVSTLELGDSALYLCASSLGLAGETQYFGPGTRLLVL.

This clonotype has at least ten counts. The rearrangement joins TRBV5-6 to TRBJ2-1; D is undetermined. The CDR3 extends over 13 amino acids. Germline CDR1 and CDR2: SGHDT and YYEEEE. V lost 3 bases, J lost 8 bases, and 12 bases lay in between. The CDR3 is CASSSGYPDEQFF. The DNA for the CDR3 is TGTGCCAGCAGCTCCGGATACCCCGATGAGCAGTTCTTC.

This clonotype showed up many times. V usage is TRBV7-6 and J usage is TRBJ2-4; the D is unclear. This CDR3 spans 13 amino acids. V was cut by 5 bases and J by 7 bases, with 12 bases left in between. Germline lookup yields CDR1 SGHVS and CDR2 FNYEAQ. The CDR3 is CASSPQPSNIQYF. The CDR3 bases are TGTGCCAGCAGCCCCCAACCCTCGAACATTCAGTACTTC.

This clonotype has at least ten counts. The V call is TRBV16, the J call TRBJ1-2; D remains ambiguous. The CDR3 spans 15 residues. Trimming took 4 bases from V and 4 from J, leaving 16 bases between them. Germline V gene lookup returns CDR1 KGHSY and CDR2 FQNENV. The CDR3 loop is CASSPQVEVVYGYTF. DNA of the CDR3: TGTGCCAGCAGCCCCCAGGTTGAGGTGGTCTATGGCTACACCTTC.

This clonotype was picked up many times. This chain uses TRBV6-5 with TRBJ1-3, with 7 bases fitting TRBD1. CDR1 is MNHEY and CDR2 is SVGAGI in the germline V gene. The CDR3 is 15 residues long. The V gene end was trimmed by 5 bases and the J gene end by 0 bases; junction bases not matched to a gene: 4. In DNA form, the CDR3 reads TGTGCCAGCAGTCGTGACAGGGACTCTGGAAACACCATATATTTT. It translates to CASSRDRDSGNTIYF.

This clonotype was counted at least ten times. The chain couples TRBV5-1 to TRBJ2-6; D gene ambiguous. The V and J ends lost 6 bases and 1 base respectively, with 8 bases between them. This CDR3 has 14 amino acids. The germline gives CDR1 SGHRS, CDR2 YFSETQ. The CDR3 region has the DNA TGCGCCAGCAATCCTAGTTCTGGGGCCAACGTCCTGACTTTC. Amino acid sequence: CASNPSSGANVLTF.

This rearrangement joins TRBV5-1 to TRBJ2-7; 7 bases match TRBD1. Looked up from germline, CDR1 is SGHRS and CDR2 is YFSETQ. The CDR3 has 14 amino acids. Trimming at V came to 1 base and at J to 3 bases, leaving 4 bases not matched to a gene. CDR3 loop: CASSLTQGDYEQYF. Here the CDR3 DNA reads TGCGCCAGCAGCTTGACGCAGGGGGACTACGAGCAGTACTTC.

This clonotype was counted at least ten times. The rearrangement uses TRBV12-3 or TRBV12-4 and TRBJ1-5; a weak D match, TRBD1 (6 bases). Trimming removed 6 bases at V and 7 bases at J, with 25 bases between. This CDR3 contains 17 residues. The CDR3 region is CASSRGVRGAGIQPQHF. CDR3 DNA sequence: TGTGCCAGCAGCCGGGGGGTCAGGGGTGCAGGGATCCAGCCCCAGCATTTT.

A word on this clonotype: It may be a read error: a sequence one base away is much more abundant. The rearrangement uses TRBV11-2 and TRBJ1-2, with D perhaps matching TRBD1 (5 bases). In germline, CDR1 is SGHAT, CDR2 FQNNGV. The CDR3 totals 16 residues. V was trimmed by 4 bases and J by 5 bases, leaving 20 bases between them. The CDR3 region has the DNA TGTGCCAGCAGCTCCCTCCGATCGGGACCCGAATATGGCTACACCTTC. Its protein product is CASSSLRSGPEYGYTF.

This clonotype was seen repeatedly, ten times or more. The chain joins TRBV27 to TRBJ1-2; TRBD1 might be the D (5 bases). The CDR3 contains 13 residues. Germline-derived CDR1 and CDR2 are MNHEY and SMNVEV (reference sequence). V was shortened by 6 bases and J by 5 bases, with 13 bases between the two germline ends. The CDR3 nucleotides read TGTGCCAGCAGCCTGGGACGGGGATATGGCTACACCTTC. This encodes CASSLGRGYGYTF.

There are many counts of this clonotype. The chain couples TRBV5-1 to TRBJ1-2; 12 positions match TRBD1. This CDR3 is built from 14 residues. From germline, CDR1 is SGHRS and CDR2 YFSETQ. The V segment lost 2 bases and the J segment 8 bases; nucleotides outside the gene matches: 4. The CDR3 region is CASSLSGTGGGYTF. The CDR3 region has the DNA TGCGCCAGCAGCTTATCCGGGACAGGGGGCGGCTACACCTTC.

This clonotype was counted at least ten times. V gene TRBV4-1 combines with J gene TRBJ1-4, with 10 positions matching TRBD1. The germline V gene encodes CDR1 MGHRA and CDR2 YSYEKL. There are 15 residues in the CDR3. J was trimmed by 8 bases and V by 2 bases; bases with no gene match: 5. The CDR3 spells CASSQKTGGPEKLFF. DNA of the CDR3: TGCGCCAGCAGCCAAAAGACAGGGGGCCCCGAAAAACTGTTTTTT.

This clonotype was seen at least ten times. The chain carries TRBV29-1 and TRBJ1-2; 8 bases are a match to TRBD1. The germline CDR1 and CDR2 sequences are SQVTM and ANQGSEA. Trimming at V came to 7 bases and at J to 3 bases, leaving 7 bases not matched to a gene. This CDR3 spans 13 amino acids. The CDR3 nucleotides are TGCAGCGGGGGGACAGGTGGGGACTATGGCTACACCTTC. It encodes CSGGTGGDYGYTF. The complete variable domain, with remaining parts taken from reference TRBV29-1 and TRBJ1-2, reads SAVISQKPSRDICQRGTSLTIQCQVDSQVTMMFWYRQQPGQSLTLIATANQGSEATYESGFVIDKFPISRPNLTFSTLTVSNMSPEDSSIYLCSGGTGGDYGYTFGSGTRLTVV.

This clonotype was recorded at least ten times. The junction shows a germline mismatch at one end, possibly a read error. V gene TRBV5-1 combines with J gene TRBJ2-1; 8 bases fit TRBD2. CDR1 is SGHRS and CDR2 is YFSETQ in the germline V gene. The CDR3 extends over 15 amino acids. The CDR3 loop reads CASSLAGVSYDEQFF. The CDR3, as DNA: TGCGCCAGCAGCTTAGCGGGAGTCTCCTACGATGAGCAGTTCTTC.

This clonotype was recorded many times. Relative to the germline gene, one junction end is altered; a read error may explain this. The chain links TRBV20-1 to TRBJ1-5; D possibly corresponds to TRBD1 (6 bases). This CDR3 is 15 amino acids long. CDR1 is DFQATT and CDR2 is SNEGSKA in the germline V gene (reference sequence). CDR3 sequence reads: CSARDGQSLRQPQNF. CDR3 in DNA: TGCAGTGCTAGAGATGGACAGTCCCTTCGTCAGCCCCAGAATTTT.

Ten or more counts support this clonotype. V and J are TRBV29-1 and TRBJ2-1, with 10 bases identical to TRBD2. This CDR3 contains 14 residues. CDR1 SQVTM and CDR2 ANQGSEA come from the germline V gene. J gave up 6 bases and V 7 bases, and 9 bases lay outside the gene matches. The CDR3 DNA follows: TGCAGCGGACTAGGACTAGCGGCGGCCAATGAGCAGTTCTTC. Its protein is CSGLGLAAANEQFF.

In its sample, this clonotype was seen many times. The genes are TRBV5-6 and TRBJ2-7, with 7 bases that match TRBD1. This CDR3 has 12 amino acids. CDR1 is SGHDT, CDR2 YYEEEE, per germline. V was pared by 4 bases and J by 5 bases, with 3 bases of the junction left unmatched. CDR3: CASSDTGDEQYF. The CDR3 DNA reads as TGTGCCAGCAGCGACACAGGGGACGAGCAGTACTTC.

This clonotype was observed at least ten times. The chain couples TRBV6-5 to TRBJ2-7; 9 nucleotides match TRBD2. The germline CDR1 and CDR2 sequences are MNHEY and SVGAGI. The CDR3 length is 15 residues. With 5 bases clipped from V and 6 bases from J, the junction kept 11 bases outside the gene matches. The CDR3 protein is CASSPTEAGGLEQYF. The CDR3 DNA reads TGTGCCAGCAGTCCCACGGAAGCGGGGGGTCTCGAGCAGTACTTC.

This clonotype was recorded many times. This chain links TRBV7-6 with TRBJ1-3; the D is unclear. This CDR3 contains 14 residues. V was cut by 0 bases and J by 0 bases, with 3 bases left in between. CDR1 is SGHVS and CDR2 is FNYEAQ in the germline V gene. Written as DNA, the CDR3 is TGTGCCAGCAGCTTAGCTGGCTCTGGAAACACCATATATTTT. Its protein product is CASSLAGSGNTIYF.

This clonotype was seen at least ten times. The chain is built from TRBV20-1 and TRBJ2-5; TRBD2 matches at 10 bases. Germline V gene data show CDR1 as DFQATT and CDR2 as SNEGSKA (reference sequence). Trimming at V came to 3 bases and at J to 2 bases, leaving 15 bases not matched to a gene. The CDR3 has 18 amino acids. As DNA, the CDR3 is TGCAGTGCTAGTAGGCCGCCAGTTCTAGCGGGGGCACAAGAGACCCAGTACTTC. It is translated as CSASRPPVLAGAQETQYF.